The rows below give T cell receptor beta chains drawn from one sample of a study of cytomegalovirus exposure and HLA in healthy donors. Assay: immunoSEQ multiplex PCR; the TCRdb copy retains only in-frame clones and omits some. Of 85,000 to 90,000 clones in the sample, 65% to 80% are singletons; the top ten hold 10%. Material for sequencing was PBMCs. All receptors derive from a man between 25 and 39 years old in good health and CMV-seropositive. CDR3s include the opening cysteine and the closing phenylalanine or tryptophan. The D gene is left open where the match is weak. Rows may omit the clone size; those that give it use once, few, many or a size class.

>.|TRBJ1-2|.|TRBV5-4
CASSSNRVRDGYTF
TGTGCCAGCAGCTCGAACAGGGTTCGGGATGGCTACACCTTC
>.|TRBJ2-2|.|TRBV5-4
CASSLGTITGELFF
TGTGCCAGCAGCTTGGGGACAATCACCGGGGAGCTGTTTTTT
>few|TRBJ2-3|TRBD2|TRBV5-1
CASSVRAGEGDTQYF
TGCGCCAGCAGCGTGAGAGCGGGGGAGGGAGATACGCAGTATTTT
>.|TRBJ2-1|TRBD2|TRBV6-5
CASSYLAGGRYEQFF
TGTGCCAGCAGTTACTTAGCGGGGGGCCGCTATGAGCAGTTCTTC
>.|TRBJ2-2|.|TRBV2
CASIVRESTGELFF
TGTGCCAGCATAGTGAGGGAGAGCACCGGGGAGCTGTTTTTT
>.|TRBJ2-1|.|TRBV30
CAWSAAANPFF
TGTGCCTGGAGTGCAGCGGCAAACCCGTTCTTC
>.|TRBJ1-6|TRBD1|TRBV5-1
CASSLAPPGTGGSPLHF
TGCGCCAGCAGCTTGGCCCCACCCGGGACAGGGGGTTCACCCCTCCACTTT
>.|TRBJ2-3|.|TRBV30
CAWSVGVSGASTDTQYF
TGTGCCTGGAGTGTAGGTGTGAGTGGGGCTAGCACAGATACGCAGTATTTT
>.|TRBJ1-5|TRBD1|TRBV5-1
CASSWGTGGGNSNQPQHF
TGCGCCAGCAGCTGGGGGACAGGGGGAGGCAATAGCAATCAGCCCCAGCATTTT
>.|TRBJ2-1|TRBD2|TRBV6-5
CASSYTPSGGYNEQFF
TGTGCCAGCAGTTACACCCCTAGCGGGGGCTACAATGAGCAGTTCTTC
>.|TRBJ1-2|.|TRBV18
CASSPSRDGYTF
TGTGCCAGCTCACCTTCACGAGATGGCTACACCTTC
>few|TRBJ2-1|TRBD1|TRBV7-3
CASSPQTGGHNNEQFF
TGTGCCAGCAGCCCCCAGACAGGGGGGCACAACAATGAGCAGTTCTTC
>.|TRBJ2-7|.|TRBV10-3
CAISEEAYEQYF
TGTGCCATCAGTGAAGAGGCCTACGAGCAGTACTTC
>.|TRBJ1-5|TRBD1|TRBV27
CASSSGQGGNQPQHF
TGTGCCAGCAGTTCTGGACAGGGCGGCAATCAGCCCCAGCATTTT
>few|TRBJ2-7|TRBD2|TRBV13
CASSQTSGGRLQYF
TGTGCCAGCAGCCAAACCTCGGGGGGGAGGTTGCAGTACTTC
>.|TRBJ2-2|.|TRBV7-3
CASSSISVTGELFF
TGTGCCAGCAGCTCTATATCTGTCACCGGGGAGCTGTTTTTT
>.|TRBJ1-2|.|TRBV13
CASSLSADPVYYNGYTF
TGTGCCAGCAGCCTATCAGCGGACCCCGTCTATTACAATGGCTACACCTTC
>.|TRBJ2-5|TRBD1|TRBV13
CASSLEIGGQGETQYF
TGTGCCAGCAGCTTAGAGATCGGAGGACAGGGCGAGACCCAGTACTTC
>.|TRBJ2-7|TRBD2|TRBV19
CASSTHGGTGYEQYF
TGTGCCAGTAGTACCCACGGGGGGACCGGCTACGAGCAGTACTTC
>.|TRBJ2-5|TRBD1|TRBV4-2
CASSQGDRGETQYF
TGTGCCAGCAGCCAAGGGGACAGGGGAGAGACCCAGTACTTC
>.|TRBJ2-6|.|TRBV6-5
CASNRGSSGANVLTF
TGTGCCAGCAACCGAGGGAGCTCTGGGGCCAACGTCCTGACTTTC
>.|TRBJ1-2|TRBD1|TRBV29-1
CSVEDGWDRGQSGGYTF
TGCAGCGTTGAAGATGGCTGGGACAGGGGGCAGTCGGGTGGCTACACCTTC
>.|TRBJ2-1|.|TRBV27
CASSLEQASYNEQFF
TGTGCCAGCAGTTTAGAGCAGGCTTCCTACAATGAGCAGTTCTTC
>.|TRBJ1-1|TRBD1|TRBV18
CASSLSTRTGAKMNTEAFF
TGTGCCAGCTCACTTTCAACCCGGACAGGGGCAAAAATGAACACTGAAGCTTTCTTT
>.|TRBJ2-7|TRBD1|TRBV6-1
CASSIDRGAEQYF
TGTGCCAGCAGTATAGACAGGGGTGCCGAGCAGTACTTC
>.|TRBJ2-3|.|TRBV19
CASSTVGSNTDTQYF
TGTGCCAGTAGCACCGTGGGGAGCAACACAGATACGCAGTATTTT
>.|TRBJ2-5|TRBD2|TRBV28
CASNNGGEGETQYF
TGTGCCAGCAATAACGGGGGGGAAGGAGAGACCCAGTACTTC
>.|TRBJ1-5|.|TRBV5-1
CASSLEGRGGNQPQHF
TGCGCCAGCAGCTTGGAAGGCAGGGGAGGCAATCAGCCCCAGCATTTT
>few|TRBJ1-1|.|TRBV4-2
CASSQVYLTGGTEAFF
TGTGCCAGCAGCCAAGTCTACCTAACCGGTGGCACTGAAGCTTTCTTT
>.|TRBJ2-1|TRBD2|TRBV5-4
CASSDGLAGVNNEQFF
TGTGCCAGCAGCGATGGACTAGCGGGAGTGAACAATGAGCAGTTCTTC
>.|TRBJ1-1|TRBD1|TRBV5-1
CASTLRTGMNTEAFF
TGCGCCAGCACCCTGCGGACAGGAATGAACACTGAAGCTTTCTTT
>.|TRBJ2-2|TRBD2|TRBV5-1
CASSPIPGLLKLELFF
TGCGCCAGCAGCCCTATTCCGGGACTACTGAAACTGGAGCTGTTTTTT
>.|TRBJ2-5|TRBD2|TRBV5-1
CASSLAALAGDETQYF
TGCGCCAGCAGCTTGGCCGCGCTAGCGGGGGATGAGACCCAGTACTTC
>many|TRBJ2-2|.|TRBV11-1
CASTPLGNTGELFF
TGTGCCAGCACCCCTCTCGGGAACACCGGGGAGCTGTTTTTT
>.|TRBJ1-3|.|TRBV5-1
CASSSFSGNTIYF
TGCGCCAGCAGTTCCTTCTCTGGAAACACCATATATTTT
>.|TRBJ1-6|TRBD1|TRBV19
CASSIGTGRTYNSPLHF
TGTGCCAGTAGTATAGGGACAGGGAGGACCTATAATTCACCCCTCCACTTT
>.|TRBJ1-4|TRBD1|TRBV6-1
CASTSGTEVEKLFF
TGTGCCAGCACCTCCGGGACAGAGGTTGAAAAACTGTTTTTT
>.|TRBJ2-7|.|TRBV2
CASSLIPRGHHYEQYF
TGTGCCAGCAGTCTAATTCCTAGGGGACACCACTACGAGCAGTACTTC
>.|TRBJ2-3|.|TRBV7-8
CASSLLDPGYTDTQYF
TGTGCCAGCAGCTTACTCGACCCAGGGTACACAGATACGCAGTATTTT
>few|TRBJ1-5|.|TRBV19
CASSMQGNSNQPQHF
TGTGCCAGTAGTATGCAGGGAAATAGCAATCAGCCCCAGCATTTT
>.|TRBJ2-7|.|TRBV7-9
CASSLSEMGEQYF
TGTGCCAGCAGCTTAAGCGAAATGGGTGAGCAGTACTTC
>.|TRBJ2-3|TRBD2|TRBV7-8
CASSSDPRGGGFTDTQYF
TGTGCCAGCAGTTCAGATCCCCGTGGCGGGGGGTTCACAGATACGCAGTATTTT
>.|TRBJ1-5|TRBD1|TRBV2
CASRPLWAQGVDQPQHF
TGTGCCAGCAGACCTTTGTGGGCACAGGGGGTGGATCAGCCCCAGCATTTT
>once|TRBJ2-7|.|TRBV28
CASSPGGIEQYF
TGTGCCAGCAGTCCAGGGGGGATCGAGCAGTACTTC
>.|TRBJ1-3|.|TRBV30
CASSRPPRGRPGNTIYF
TGTGCCTCCTCCCGTCCTCCTCGTGGCAGGCCTGGAAACACCATATATTTT
>.|TRBJ1-2|.|TRBV4-3
CASSQERGKGYTF
TGCGCCAGCAGCCAAGAGCGGGGGAAGGGCTACACCTTC
>.|TRBJ2-7|.|TRBV28
CASSLFGGTASTYEQYF
TGTGCCAGCAGTTTATTTGGCGGGACAGCATCAACCTACGAGCAGTACTTC
>.|TRBJ2-1|.|TRBV2
CASRSGGSYNEQFF
TGTGCCAGCAGGAGCGGAGGCTCCTACAATGAGCAGTTCTTC